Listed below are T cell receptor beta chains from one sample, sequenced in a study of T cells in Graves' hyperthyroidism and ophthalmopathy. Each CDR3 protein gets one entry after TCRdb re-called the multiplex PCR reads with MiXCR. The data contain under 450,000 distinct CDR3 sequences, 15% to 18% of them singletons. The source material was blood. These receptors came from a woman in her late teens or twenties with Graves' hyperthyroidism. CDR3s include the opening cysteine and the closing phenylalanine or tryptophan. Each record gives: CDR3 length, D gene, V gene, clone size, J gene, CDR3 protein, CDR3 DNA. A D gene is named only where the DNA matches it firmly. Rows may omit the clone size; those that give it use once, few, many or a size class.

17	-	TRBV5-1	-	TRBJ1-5	CASSFATGPGPNQPQHF	TGCGCCAGCAGCTTCGCGACAGGCCCAGGTCCCAATCAGCCCCAGCATTTT
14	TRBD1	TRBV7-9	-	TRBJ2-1	CASLPGQGGNEQFF	TGTGCCAGCCTACCTGGACAGGGCGGGAATGAGCAGTTCTTC
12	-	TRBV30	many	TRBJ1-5	CAWGESNQPQHF	TGTGCCTGGGGCGAGAGCAATCAGCCCCAGCATTTT
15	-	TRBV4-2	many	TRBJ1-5	CASSQEDLSNQPQHF	TGTGCCAGCAGCCAAGAGGACCTTAGCAATCAGCCCCAGCATTTT
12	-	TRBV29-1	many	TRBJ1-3	CSGQESGNTIYF	TGCAGCGGACAGGAGTCTGGAAACACCATATATTTT
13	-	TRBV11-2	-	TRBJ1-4	CASSFRRDEKLFF	TGTGCCAGCAGCTTTCGGCGGGATGAAAAACTGTTTTTT
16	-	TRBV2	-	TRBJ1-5	CASSESMGYSNQPQHF	TGTGCCAGCAGTGAATCTATGGGGTATAGCAATCAGCCCCAGCATTTT
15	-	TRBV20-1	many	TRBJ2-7	CSAARGGGITYEQYF	TGCAGTGCCGCCCGAGGAGGGGGTATAACCTACGAGCAGTACTTC
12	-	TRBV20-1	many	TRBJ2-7	CSAREEGYEQYF	TGCAGTGCTAGAGAAGAGGGGTACGAGCAGTACTTC
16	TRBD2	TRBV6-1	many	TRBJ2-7	CASSGGLAGSGYEQYF	TGTGCCAGCAGTGGGGGACTAGCGGGATCAGGGTACGAGCAGTACTTC
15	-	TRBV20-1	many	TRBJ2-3	CSATEKGGSTDTQYF	TGCAGTGCTACGGAAAAGGGGGGGAGCACAGATACGCAGTATTTT
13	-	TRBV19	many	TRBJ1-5	CASSTGPTQPQHF	TGTGCCAGCAGTACAGGGCCCACTCAGCCCCAGCATTTT
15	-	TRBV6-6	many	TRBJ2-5	CASSYSGGGRETQYF	TGTGCCAGCAGTTACTCGGGAGGGGGGAGGGAGACCCAGTACTTC
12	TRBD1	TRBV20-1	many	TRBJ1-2	CSADRGGGGYTF	TGCAGTGCGGACAGGGGGGGTGGTGGCTACACCTTC
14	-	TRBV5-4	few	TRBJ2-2	CASSLKGSTGELFF	TGTGCCAGCAGCTTAAAGGGGAGCACCGGGGAGCTGTTTTTT
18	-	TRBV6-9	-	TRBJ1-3	CASSYTGRGPSSGNTIYF	TGTGCCAGCAGTTATACGGGGAGGGGACCGAGCTCTGGAAACACCATATATTTT
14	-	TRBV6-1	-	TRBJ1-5	CASSESGGNQPQHF	TGCGCCAGCAGTGAGTCAGGGGGCAATCAGCCCCAGCATTTT
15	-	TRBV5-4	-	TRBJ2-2	CASSSRAYATGELFF	TGTGCCAGCAGCTCCAGGGCCTATGCCACCGGGGAGCTGTTTTTT
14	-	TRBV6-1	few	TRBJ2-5	CASSEWAAQETQYF	TGTGCCAGCAGTGAATGGGCGGCCCAAGAGACCCAGTACTTC
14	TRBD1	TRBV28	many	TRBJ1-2	CASQDRGGDPGYTF	TGTGCCAGCCAGGACAGGGGAGGGGATCCTGGCTACACCTTC
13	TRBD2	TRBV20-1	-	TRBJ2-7	CSALTLRENEQYF	TGCAGTGCCCTAACGCTGCGGGAGAACGAGCAGTACTTC
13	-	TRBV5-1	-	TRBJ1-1	CASSWGPLTKAFF	TGCGCCAGCAGCTGGGGGCCCTTAACGAAGGCTTTCTTT
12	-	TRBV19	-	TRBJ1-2	CASSIEAGGYTF	TGTGCCAGTAGTATCGAGGCAGGCGGCTACACCTTC
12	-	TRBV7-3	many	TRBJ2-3	CASSFLGDTQYF	TGTGCCAGCAGCTTCCTAGGGGATACGCAGTATTTT
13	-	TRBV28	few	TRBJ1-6	CASTGPGPSPLHF	TGTGCCAGCACGGGGCCGGGGCCTTCACCCCTCCACTTT
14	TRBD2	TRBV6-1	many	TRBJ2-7	CASSLGLATYEQYF	TGTGCCAGCTCCCTTGGACTAGCGACCTACGAGCAGTACTTC
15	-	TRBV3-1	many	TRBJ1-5	CASSQEGFRNQPQHF	TGTGCCAGCAGCCAAGAAGGCTTTAGAAATCAGCCCCAGCATTTT
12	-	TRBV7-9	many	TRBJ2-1	CASSLAGGGQFF	TGTGCCAGCAGCTTAGCGGGGGGCGGGCAGTTCTTC
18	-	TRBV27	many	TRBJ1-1	CASSPPFSGQGTSTEAFF	TGTGCCAGCTCACCTCCGTTTTCAGGGCAGGGAACTTCCACTGAAGCTTTCTTT
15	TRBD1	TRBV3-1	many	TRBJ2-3	CASRHRDRGSDTQYF	TGTGCCAGCAGACACCGGGACAGGGGGTCAGATACGCAGTATTTT
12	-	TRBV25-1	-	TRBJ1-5	CASRRGSQPQHF	TGTGCCAGCAGGCGAGGCAGTCAGCCCCAGCATTTT
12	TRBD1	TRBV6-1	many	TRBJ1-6	CASSEGQGPLHF	TGTGCCAGCAGTGAGGGACAGGGTCCTCTCCACTTT
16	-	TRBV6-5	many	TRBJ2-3	CASSYSGRGSTDTQYF	TGTGCCAGCAGTTACTCCGGGCGGGGCAGCACAGATACGCAGTATTTT
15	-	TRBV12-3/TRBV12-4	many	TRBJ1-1	CASSHRPGTNTEAFF	TGTGCCAGCAGTCACCGCCCAGGGACTAACACTGAAGCTTTCTTT
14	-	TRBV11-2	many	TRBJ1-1	CASSFIEGDTEAFF	TGTGCCAGCAGCTTCATAGAGGGTGACACTGAAGCTTTCTTT
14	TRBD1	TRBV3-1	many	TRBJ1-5	CASSSMSGGQPQHF	TGTGCCAGCAGCTCGATGTCAGGGGGTCAGCCCCAGCATTTT
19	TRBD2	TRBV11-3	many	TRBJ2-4	CASSSLPGLAGPAKNIQYF	TGTGCCAGCAGCTCGCTACCGGGACTAGCGGGACCTGCCAAAAACATTCAGTACTTC
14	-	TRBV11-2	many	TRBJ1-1	CASSLAGMNTEAFF	TGTGCCAGCAGCTTAGCAGGGATGAACACTGAAGCTTTCTTT
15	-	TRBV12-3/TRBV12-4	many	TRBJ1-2	CASIHYRGYNYGYTF	TGTGCCAGCATCCACTATAGGGGATATAACTATGGCTACACCTTC
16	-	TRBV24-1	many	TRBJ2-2	CATSDGLPENTGELFF	TGTGCCACCAGTGATGGGCTTCCTGAGAACACCGGGGAGCTGTTTTTT
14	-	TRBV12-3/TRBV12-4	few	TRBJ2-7	CASSSRKGSYEQYF	TGTGCCAGCAGTTCCCGGAAAGGCAGCTACGAGCAGTACTTC
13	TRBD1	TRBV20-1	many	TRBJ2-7	CSAHRQGVFEQYF	TGCAGTGCTCACCGACAGGGGGTCTTCGAGCAGTACTTC
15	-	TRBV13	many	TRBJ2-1	CASSSQAPVHNEQFF	TGTGCCAGCAGCTCACAGGCCCCGGTCCACAATGAGCAGTTCTTC
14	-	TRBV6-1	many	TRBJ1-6	CASSRDSGASPLHF	TGTGCCAGCAGTCGGGACTCTGGTGCTTCACCCCTCCACTTT
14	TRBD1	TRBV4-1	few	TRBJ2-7	CASSHDRVDYEQYF	TGCGCCAGCAGCCACGACAGGGTAGACTACGAGCAGTACTTC
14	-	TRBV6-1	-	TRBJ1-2	CASTIRGEGYGYTF	TGTGCCAGCACCATCCGGGGGGAAGGGTATGGCTACACCTTC
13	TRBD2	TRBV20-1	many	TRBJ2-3	CSAPGPGGDTQYF	TGCAGTGCTCCCGGCCCGGGGGGGGATACGCAGTATTTT
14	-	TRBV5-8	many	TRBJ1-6	CASSSSGVGSPLHF	TGTGCCAGCAGCTCTTCAGGGGTCGGATCACCCCTCCACTTT
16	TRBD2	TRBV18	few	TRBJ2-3	CASSPPLAGYTDTQYF	TGTGCCAGCTCACCCCCGCTAGCGGGGTACACAGATACGCAGTATTTT